The 20 T cell receptor beta chains presented below share a single source sample, sequenced in a study of T cell responses to AZD1222 COVID-19 vaccine. Clones were sequenced by immunoSEQ multiplex PCR, and TCRdb holds only the in-frame ones, with some missing. The sample has tens of thousands of clones; roughly 85% are singletons. The source was peripheral blood, collected on day 0 of AZD1222 vaccination. The origin of the receptors is an adult in good health.

V usage is TRBV5-1 and J usage is TRBJ2-1; 11 positions match TRBD1. V was pared by 4 bases and J by 2 bases, with 2 bases of the junction left unmatched. The CDR3 spans 15 residues. Germline V gene lookup returns CDR1 SGHRS and CDR2 YFSETQ. The CDR3 spells CASSGQGAPYNEQFF. CDR3 nucleotide sequence: TGCGCCAGCAGCGGACAGGGGGCCCCCTACAATGAGCAGTTCTTC. Variable domain in full (rest from reference TRBV5-1 and TRBJ2-1): KAGVTQTPRYLIKTRGQQVTLSCSPISGHRSVSWYQQTPGQGLQFLFEYFSETQRNKGNFPGRFSGRQFSNSRSEMNVSTLELGDSALYLCASSGQGAPYNEQFFGPGTRLTVL.

This rearrangement joins TRBV5-8 to TRBJ2-7, with D possibly matching TRBD1 (7 bases). Germline CDR1 SGHTS, CDR2 YDEGEE. V was pared by 4 bases and J by 4 bases, with 15 bases between. The CDR3 is 14 amino acids. The CDR3 sequence: CASSQQGTRYEQYF. In DNA form, the CDR3 reads TGTGCCAGCAGCCAACAGGGGACTCGATACGAGCAGTACTTC.

The chain is built from TRBV19 and TRBJ2-5; 13 positions match TRBD2. V was pared by 3 bases and J by 1 base, with 2 bases of the junction left unmatched. Germline V gene sequence: CDR1 LNHDA, CDR2 SQIVND (reference sequence). The CDR3 consists of 16 residues. The DNA of the CDR3 is TGTGCCAGTAGTATTGGACTAGCGGGGGTCCAAGAGACCCAGTACTTC. This gives the protein CASSIGLAGVQETQYF.

This chain uses TRBV12-3 or TRBV12-4 with TRBJ2-7, with unresolved D. V shed 6 bases and J shed 3 bases, with 9 bases lying between them. This CDR3 region has 12 residues. CDR3 DNA: TGTGCCAGCAGGGCAGCAAGCTACGAGCAGTACTTC. Residues: CASRAASYEQYF.

DNA of the CDR3: TGTGCCACCAGCAGGGGACAAAATGAAAAACTGTTTTTT. Protein sequence: CATSRGQNEKLFF. The chain combines TRBV15 with TRBJ1-4; D possibly corresponds to TRBD1 (6 bases). The germline CDR1 and CDR2 sequences are LNHNV and YYDKDF (reference sequence). V gave up 3 bases and J gave up 5 bases, with 7 bases separating them. The CDR3 is made up of 13 amino acids.

The V call is TRBV4-2, the J call TRBJ2-3; no reliable D call. Trimming removed 0 bases at V and 6 bases at J, with 10 bases between. In germline, CDR1 is LGHNA, CDR2 YNFKEQ. The CDR3 length is 14 residues. CDR3 protein: CASSQEVSPDTQYF. The DNA for the CDR3 is TGTGCCAGCAGCCAAGAGGTTAGCCCGGATACGCAGTATTTT.

Remarks on this clone: Since the CDR3 does not end with the conserved phenylalanine or tryptophan, this likely comes from a read error. The chain carries TRBV6-2 or TRBV6-3 and TRBJ2-7, with no clear D. The V gene lost 6 bases and the J gene lost 6 bases, with 15 bases spanning the gap. Per germline, CDR1 MNHEY and CDR2 SVGEGT. The CDR3 runs to 13 residues. In DNA, the CDR3 is TGTGCCAGCAGCCTCCTATATGTGGCCGAGCAGTACCTC. Its protein is CASSLLYVAEQYL.

This clone is a singleton in its sample. The chain uses TRBV12-1 and TRBJ1-5. TRBV12-1 is listed as a pseudogene. The CDR3 covers 8 residues. The CDR3, as DNA: TGTGCCAGCAGCCCAAAGACCTTT. Its translation: CASSPKTF.

V gene TRBV3-1 (or the pseudogene TRBV3-2) combines with J gene TRBJ2-1; D remains unclear. V was shortened by 1 base and J by 4 bases, with 2 bases between the two germline ends. The germline V gene has CDR1 LGHDT and CDR2 YNNKEL (reference sequence). The CDR3 contains 12 residues. The CDR3 DNA reads TGTGCCAGCAGCCAAGTTTACAATGAGCAGTTCTTC. Translated: CASSQVYNEQFF.

Only a few counts were recorded for this clone. The chain links TRBV18 to TRBJ2-5; no definite D call. The CDR3 is 13 amino acids. Trimming removed 2 bases from V and 9 bases from J, with 13 bases in between. From germline, CDR1 is KGHSH and CDR2 LQKENI. DNA of the CDR3: TGTGCCAGCTCACCATTGTGGGAAATGCCCCAGTACTTC. It specifies CASSPLWEMPQYF.

The chain combines TRBV18 with TRBJ2-7; D gene unclear. The CDR3 loop spans 13 amino acids. The germline V and J ends were trimmed by 3 bases and 6 bases, with 12 bases remaining between them. The germline gives CDR1 KGHSH, CDR2 LQKENI. Written as DNA, the CDR3 is TGTGCCAGCTCACCCGGGCGCACCCTCGAGCAGTACTTC. This encodes CASSPGRTLEQYF.

The chain carries TRBV9 and TRBJ1-2; D uncertain. Trimming left V 0 bases short and J 7 bases short, with 13 bases between. Per the germline V gene, CDR1 is SGDLS and CDR2 is YYNGEE. This CDR3 is 14 amino acids long. The CDR3 DNA reads TGTGCCAGCAGCGTAGTATCTACCGATTCTGGCTACACCTTC. This gives the protein CASSVVSTDSGYTF.

The gene calls are TRBV6-5 and TRBJ1-6, with D unresolved. Trimming pared 6 bases from V and 6 bases from J, leaving 15 bases between. Germline CDR1 is MNHEY and CDR2 is SVGAGI. This CDR3 comprises 15 residues. Written as DNA, the CDR3 is TGTGCCAGCAGGCCGGACGGGGATCTTAATTCACCCCTCCACTTT. This sequence encodes CASRPDGDLNSPLHF.

The CDR3 region is CATSTGTAGGLPQHF. CDR3 sequence (DNA): TGTGCCACCAGCACTGGGACAGCTGGAGGTTTGCCCCAGCATTTT. The chain combines TRBV15 with TRBJ1-5, with 7 nucleotides matching TRBD1. The CDR3 covers 15 residues. Losses at the gene ends were 4 bases for V and 9 bases for J; bases not matched to a gene: 12. CDR1 and CDR2 (germline): LNHNV, YYDKDF (reference sequence).

V gene TRBV28 combines with J gene TRBJ1-3; D is possibly TRBD1 (6 bases). Germline-derived CDR1 and CDR2 are MDHEN and SYDVKM. V was trimmed by 8 bases and J by 0 bases, leaving 11 bases between them. The CDR3 runs 14 residues. The CDR3, as DNA: TGTGCCAGCCGGCAGGGGAGCTCTGGAAACACCATATATTTT. It specifies CASRQGSSGNTIYF. Looking up the rest from reference TRBV28 and TRBJ1-3 gives the full variable domain: DVKVTQSSRYLVKRTGEKVFLECVQDMDHENMFWYRQDPGLGLRLIYFSYDVKMKEKGDIPEGYSVSREKKERFSLILESASTNQTSMYLCASRQGSSGNTIYFGEGSWLTVV.

V is TRBV5-1 and J is TRBJ1-6; D gene unclear. The CDR3 length is 13 residues. Germline lookup yields CDR1 SGHRS and CDR2 YFSETQ. Between the trimmed V and J ends, which lost 3 bases and 3 bases, there was a span of 4 bases. This CDR3 is CASSWHYNSPLHF. As DNA, the CDR3 is TGCGCCAGCAGCTGGCACTATAATTCACCCCTCCACTTT.

The CDR3, as DNA: TGTGCCAGCAGCTTAGGCAGGAGGAGCTCCTATAATTCACCCCTCCACTTT. Translated, it gives CASSLGRRSSYNSPLHF. V and J are TRBV13 and TRBJ1-6; D not certain. Trimming pared 0 bases from V and 0 bases from J, leaving 9 bases between. This CDR3 contains 17 residues. Germline V gives CDR1 PRHDT, CDR2 FYEKMQ (reference sequence). The whole variable domain, remainder taken from reference TRBV13 and TRBJ1-6, is AAGVIQSPRHLIKEKRETATLKCYPIPRHDTVYWYQQGPGQDPQFLISFYEKMQSDKGSIPDRFSAQQFSDYHSELNMSSLELGDSALYFCASSLGRRSSYNSPLHFGNGTRLTVT.

The chain uses TRBV9 and TRBJ1-5, with D perhaps TRBD1 (5 bases). Trimming pared 1 base from V and 4 bases from J, leaving 24 bases between. CDR1 SGDLS and CDR2 YYNGEE come from the germline V gene. The CDR3 runs to 19 residues. CDR3 loop: CASSVQYRANGAGNQPQHF. The CDR3 DNA reads TGTGCCAGCAGCGTACAATATAGGGCGAATGGGGCAGGGAATCAGCCCCAGCATTTT.

The chain links TRBV4-2 to TRBJ1-5; 8 nucleotides align to TRBD1. After removal of 4 bases from V and 6 bases from J, the junction contained 8 bases not matched to a gene. The CDR3 length is 15 residues. Germline V CDR1 and CDR2: LGHNA, YNFKEQ. The CDR3 spells CASSPGQGNAQPQHF. Written as DNA, the CDR3 is TGTGCCAGCAGCCCTGGACAGGGTAACGCTCAGCCCCAGCATTTT.

This CDR3 is CASSFTRDTQYF. DNA of the CDR3: TGTGCCAGCAGTTTCACACGAGATACGCAGTATTTT. The chain joins TRBV27 to TRBJ2-3; D gene uncertain. From germline, CDR1 is MNHEY and CDR2 SMNVEV (reference sequence). This CDR3 spans 12 amino acids. V was shortened by 3 bases and J by 5 bases, with 6 bases between the two germline ends.